A selection of T cell receptor beta chains follows, all from one sample in a study of beta chain features in type 1 diabetes. Method: immunoSEQ multiplex PCR; TCRdb's copy keeps in-frame clones and lacks some. The sample contains roughly 330,000 clones, 8% to 13% of which appear only once. Sample: naive CD4+ T cells from blood. The receptor source for this set is a woman aged 25 to 45 in good health. Both conserved end residues are part of each CDR3. The D gene is left open where the match is weak. Clone sizes are given selectively: once, few, many, or a class where the clone is expanded.

V	J	size	D	DNA	CDR3
TRBV10-3	TRBJ2-3	few	TRBD2	TGTGCCATGAGTCTAACCCAGGGAGGGAGCACAGATACGCAGTATTTT	CAMSLTQGGSTDTQYF
TRBV6-1	TRBJ2-1	.	TRBD2	TGTGCCAGCAGAGCGGGACTAGCGGAGCAGTTCTTC	CASRAGLAEQFF
TRBV10-3	TRBJ1-2	.	TRBD1	TGTGCCATCAGGGGGACAGGGGACTCAAACTATGGCTACACCTTC	CAIRGTGDSNYGYTF
TRBV4-3	TRBJ2-7	.	.	TGCGCCAGCAGCCGGGGCGGCGGGGTATCCTACGAGCAGTACTTC	CASSRGGGVSYEQYF
TRBV28	TRBJ2-7	few	TRBD2	TGTGCCAGCACCCCTAGTCAGGGACTAGCGGTTGAAGAGCAGTACTTC	CASTPSQGLAVEEQYF
TRBV7-2	TRBJ2-5	.	.	TGTGCCAGCAGCGTCAGCGGTGGGGAGACCCAGTACTTC	CASSVSGGETQYF
TRBV29-1	TRBJ2-1	.	.	TGCAGCGTTGATCCGACAGGAAGGGGCAATGAGCAGTTCTTC	CSVDPTGRGNEQFF
TRBV28	TRBJ2-1	few	TRBD2	TGTGCCAGCAGCCCAAGCGGGAGGTACTACAATGAGCAGTTCTTC	CASSPSGRYYNEQFF
TRBV4-3	TRBJ1-5	.	TRBD1	TGCGCCAGCAGCCAAGAAGAGACAGGGGTTCAGCCCCAGCATTTT	CASSQEETGVQPQHF
TRBV13	TRBJ1-1	.	.	TGTGCCAGCAGCTTAAATAGTAGGGGCGGAACTGAAGCTTTCTTT	CASSLNSRGGTEAFF
TRBV7-2	TRBJ2-7	.	.	TGTGCCAGCAGCTTATCGGGTAGCTCCTACGAGCAGTACTTC	CASSLSGSSYEQYF
TRBV19	TRBJ1-5	.	.	TGTGCCAGTAGTATTATTCCCAGCAATCAGCCCCAGCATTTT	CASSIIPSNQPQHF
TRBV21-1	TRBJ2-5	.	.	TGTGCCAGCAGACACATGACAAGGGACAGACAAGAGACCCAGTACTTC	CASRHMTRDRQETQYF
TRBV7-9	TRBJ2-3	.	TRBD2	TGTGCCAGCAGTCTAGCGGGGTCTAGCACAGATACGCAGTATTTT	CASSLAGSSTDTQYF
TRBV2	TRBJ1-5	.	.	TGTGCCAGCAGTAAAGAAACCGCCGGGAGTCAGCCCCAGCATTTT	CASSKETAGSQPQHF
TRBV2	TRBJ1-4	few	TRBD1	TGTGCCAGCAGGAGGACAGGGAGTAATGAAAAACTGTTTTTT	CASRRTGSNEKLFF
TRBV15	TRBJ1-2	.	TRBD1	TGTGCCACCGCCCCGGGTCAGGGGGCTGGGAGCTATGGCTACACCTTC	CATAPGQGAGSYGYTF
TRBV28	TRBJ2-1	.	.	TGTGCCAGCAGTTTAGTCGGGAGCTCCTACAATGAGCAGTTCTTC	CASSLVGSSYNEQFF
TRBV6-6	TRBJ2-3	.	.	TGTGCCAGCAGTGAGGCTGCTGACAGCACAGATACGCAGTATTTT	CASSEAADSTDTQYF
TRBV7-9	TRBJ1-2	.	.	TGTGCCAGCAGCCAAAACACCAGAATCTATGGCTACACCTTC	CASSQNTRIYGYTF
TRBV6-5	TRBJ2-1	few	.	TGTGCCAGCATAGGCAGGGTATACAATGAGCAGTTCTTC	CASIGRVYNEQFF
TRBV5-6	TRBJ2-1	.	.	TGTGCCAGCAGCTTTCGTTACAATGAGCAGTTCTTC	CASSFRYNEQFF
TRBV7-2	TRBJ2-3	.	TRBD2	TGTGCCAGCAGCCCATCAGCGGGAAATCTTGCAGATACGCAGTATTTT	CASSPSAGNLADTQYF
TRBV4-3	TRBJ1-1	.	.	TGCGCCAGCAGCCAAGCCGGGGGGGACAAGAACACTGAAGCTTTCTTT	CASSQAGGDKNTEAFF
TRBV5-4	TRBJ2-1	few	TRBD2	TGCGCCAGCAGCATGGGGACTAGCGACCGTGAGCAGTTCTTC	CASSMGTSDREQFF
TRBV19	TRBJ2-1	few	TRBD1	TGTGCCGCTGGAAAAGGGACAGTGTCCCGTGAGCAGTTCTTC	CAAGKGTVSREQFF
TRBV4-3	TRBJ1-2	.	TRBD1	TGCGCCAGCAGCCAAGACAGGGGGCAGGGCTACACCTTC	CASSQDRGQGYTF
TRBV30	TRBJ2-5	few	TRBD1	TGTGCCTGGAGTGCCCGGGGCTGGGACAGAGAGACCCAGTACTTC	CAWSARGWDRETQYF
TRBV9	TRBJ2-7	few	TRBD2	TGTGCCAGCAGCGTCGTTGGACTAGCGGGCACCTACGAGCAGTACTTC	CASSVVGLAGTYEQYF
TRBV6-6	TRBJ2-5	.	.	TGTGCCAGCAGAGACGGAGCAAGATGGACCCAGTACTTC	CASRDGARWTQYF
TRBV7-8	TRBJ1-1	few	.	TGTGCCAGCAGAATATCTTTGGCGGCTATGAACACTGAAGCTTTCTTT	CASRISLAAMNTEAFF
TRBV27	TRBJ1-2	few	.	TGTGCCAGCAGTATGACTCGAGACTATGGCTACACCTTC	CASSMTRDYGYTF
TRBV4-2	TRBJ2-7	.	.	TGTGCCAGCAGCCAAGATTCGAGTATCGCGGGCGAGCAGTACTTC	CASSQDSSIAGEQYF
TRBV4-3	TRBJ2-7	.	TRBD2	TGCGCCAGCAGATACAGGACTAGCTCTATCTACGAGCAGTACTTC	CASRYRTSSIYEQYF
TRBV7-9	TRBJ1-4	few	.	TGTGCCAGCAGCTTAGATTTGAGCCCGCGTAATGAAAAACTGTTTTTT	CASSLDLSPRNEKLFF
TRBV10-3	TRBJ2-1	.	TRBD2	TGTGCCTCCCATGGACTAGCGGGGAATGAGCAGTTCTTC	CASHGLAGNEQFF
TRBV5-1	TRBJ2-4	.	.	TGCGCCAGCAGTTATACCCCAGGAGCCAAAAACATTCAGTACTTC	CASSYTPGAKNIQYF
TRBV11-2	TRBJ2-2	.	TRBD2	TGTGCCAGCAGCCAGACTAGCGGGAGTACCGGGGAGCTGTTTTTT	CASSQTSGSTGELFF
TRBV5-4	TRBJ2-2	.	.	TGTGCCAGCAGCTTAGCGCAGGACTCCGGGGAGCTGTTTTTT	CASSLAQDSGELFF
TRBV5-1	TRBJ2-5	.	.	TGCGCCAGCAGCTTCGGGACTGGCCAAGAGACCCAGTACTTC	CASSFGTGQETQYF
TRBV7-2	TRBJ2-7	.	TRBD2	TGTGCCAGCAGATTCGACCCTAGCGGGAGCAGCTACGAGCAGTACTTC	CASRFDPSGSSYEQYF
TRBV6-5	TRBJ2-5	.	.	TGTGCCAGCAGCAGCCAAGAGACCCAGTACTTC	CASSSQETQYF
TRBV5-1	TRBJ2-1	few	TRBD2	TGCGCCAGCAGCTTAGCGGGAGGTCGGAATGAGCAGTTCTTC	CASSLAGGRNEQFF
TRBV9	TRBJ2-6	.	.	TGTGCCAGCAGCGTAGCGGGGGCCAACGTCCTGACTTTC	CASSVAGANVLTF
TRBV10-3	TRBJ1-5	few	.	TGTGCCGCGGCTGGACAACTTAGCAATCAGCCCCAGCATTTT	CAAAGQLSNQPQHF
TRBV10-3	TRBJ1-2	few	.	TGTGCCATCAGCCGACAGGATAGCTGGGGCTACACCTTC	CAISRQDSWGYTF
TRBV29-1	TRBJ1-1	few	.	TGCAGCGCTCAGGGGCTACAAGCCTTTGAAGCTTTCTTT	CSAQGLQAFEAFF
TRBV5-1	TRBJ2-1	.	TRBD2	TGCGCCAGCAGCTGGAGTAGCGGGAGGGCTAGCTCCTACAATGAGCAGTTCTTC	CASSWSSGRASSYNEQFF
TRBV14	TRBJ1-1	.	.	TGTGCCAGCAGCCAAGCGGGGGGCATCACTGAAGCTTTCTTT	CASSQAGGITEAFF
TRBV5-4	TRBJ2-3	.	.	TGCGCCAGCAGCCCGACTAGGACGAACACAGATACGCAGTATTTT	CASSPTRTNTDTQYF
TRBV7-2	TRBJ2-7	.	TRBD1	TGTGCCAGCAGCTCGCCGGGACAGATTATCTACGAGCAGTACTTC	CASSSPGQIIYEQYF
TRBV7-2	TRBJ1-1	.	TRBD1	TGTGCCAGCAGCTTAGCTCCGGGACAGGGCACTGAAGCTTTCTTT	CASSLAPGQGTEAFF
TRBV7-2	TRBJ2-2	few	TRBD1	TGTGCCAGCAGCGGTCCCGGGACAGCTCAGCCCGGGGAGCTGTTTTTT	CASSGPGTAQPGELFF